A single sample gave rise to the 21 T cell receptor beta chains below, sequenced in a study of blood T cell repertoires in COVID-19. The repertoire was sequenced with immunoSEQ multiplex PCR; TCRdb's copy has only in-frame clones and lacks some. The table lists about 140,000 clones, about 90% of them singletons, with about 11% in the top ten. Material: peripheral blood. All receptors derive from an elderly woman with acute or convalescent COVID-19.

V and J are TRBV6-6 and TRBJ1-4; 8 bases match TRBD1. V lost 6 bases and J lost 8; bases outside the gene matches: 14. The CDR3 totals 16 residues. Germline V gives CDR1 MNHNY, CDR2 SVGAGI (reference sequence). Written as DNA, the CDR3 is TGTGCCAGCAGCCATCCCGGACAGGGTAGGGGGGAAAAACTGTTTTTT. Translated: CASSHPGQGRGEKLFF.

This chain joins TRBV30 and TRBJ1-4; D is possibly TRBD1 (5 bases). Per germline, CDR1 GTSNPN and CDR2 SVGIG (reference sequence). V was shortened by 2 bases and J by 0 bases, with 10 bases between the two germline ends. The CDR3 is made up of 15 amino acids. The CDR3 region is CAWSQGVPTNEKLFF. DNA of the CDR3: TGTGCCTGGAGTCAGGGCGTACCAACTAATGAAAAACTGTTTTTT. Variable domain in full (rest from reference TRBV30 and TRBJ1-4): SQTIHQWPATLVQPVGSPLSLECTVEGTSNPNLYWYRQAAGRGLQLLFYSVGIGQISSEVPQNLSASRPQDRQFILSSKKLLLSDSGFYLCAWSQGVPTNEKLFFGSGTQLSVL.

The V gene is TRBV2, the J gene TRBJ1-3; perhaps TRBD1 as D (5 bases). This CDR3 spans 14 amino acids. Germline CDR1 and CDR2: SNHLY and FYNNEI. Deletions cut 4 bases from V and 0 bases from J, with 7 bases between. Written as DNA, the CDR3 is TGTGCCAGCAGTGTTAGGGGCTCTGGAAACACCATATATTTT. It specifies CASSVRGSGNTIYF. Combining the CDR3 with reference TRBV2 and TRBJ1-3 gives the whole variable domain EPEVTQTPSHQVTQMGQEVILRCVPISNHLYFYWYRQILGQKVEFLVSFYNNEISEKSEIFDDQFSVERPDGSNFTLKIRSTKLEDSAMYFCASSVRGSGNTIYFGEGSWLTVV.

This chain links TRBV23-1 with TRBJ2-7, with 9 bases aligning to TRBD2. TRBV23-1 is reported as an ORF; its role is uncertain. The CDR3 consists of 16 residues. V lost 0 bases to trimming and J lost 3 bases; unmatched junction nucleotides: 6. Written as DNA, the CDR3 is TGCGCCAGCAGTCAATCGACGGGTAGCGGGGGCTACGAGCAGTACTTC. Its translation is CASSQSTGSGGYEQYF.

This clone was picked up one time. V gene TRBV27 combines with J gene TRBJ1-4; 7 bases map to TRBD1. Germline trimming cut 2 bases from V and 6 bases from J; bases unmatched to any gene: 3. The CDR3 covers 14 residues. The germline gives CDR1 MNHEY, CDR2 SMNVEV (reference sequence). CDR3 nucleotides: TGTGCCAGCAGTTTAGCGGGACAGTATGAAAAACTGTTTTTT. This encodes CASSLAGQYEKLFF.

The genes are TRBV18 and TRBJ1-2, with 10 nucleotides matching TRBD1. CDR1 KGHSH and CDR2 LQKENI come from the germline V gene. Trimming cost V 3 bases and J 6 bases; bases outside gene matches: 7. This CDR3 contains 15 residues. CDR3 sequence reads: CASSPLTGGYDGYTF. The CDR3 DNA follows: TGTGCCAGCTCACCTTTGACAGGGGGCTACGATGGCTACACCTTC. Looking up the rest from reference TRBV18 and TRBJ1-2 gives the full variable domain: NAGVMQNPRHLVRRRGQEARLRCSPMKGHSHVYWYRQLPEEGLKFMVYLQKENIIDESGMPKERFSAEFPKEGPSILRIQQVVRGDSAAYFCASSPLTGGYDGYTFGSGTRLTVV.

The chain recombines TRBV18 with TRBJ1-2; TRBD1 is a possible D gene (6 bases). The ends were cut back, 0 bases at V and 3 bases at J, with 14 bases in the middle. Germline CDR1 KGHSH, CDR2 LQKENI. The CDR3 totals 16 residues. CDR3 sequence reads: CASSPPEQGNHYGYTF. The CDR3 nucleotides are TGTGCCAGCTCACCACCGGAACAGGGTAATCACTATGGCTACACCTTC.

The chain carries TRBV6-5 and TRBJ1-1; maybe TRBD1 (6 bases). The V and J ends lost 2 bases and 0 bases respectively, with 7 bases between them. This CDR3 spans 14 amino acids. The germline V gene has CDR1 MNHEY and CDR2 SVGAGI. The chain's CDR3 is CASSYGTLNTEAFF. Written as DNA, the CDR3 is TGTGCCAGCAGTTACGGGACACTGAACACTGAAGCTTTCTTT.

The rearrangement uses TRBV7-9 and TRBJ2-2, with D unclear. Trimming left V 1 base short and J 1 base short, with 13 bases between. This CDR3 comprises 17 residues. Germline loops: CDR1 SEHNR, CDR2 FQNEAQ (reference sequence). This CDR3 is CASSLDGGKGNTGELFF. DNA for the CDR3: TGTGCCAGCAGCTTAGATGGCGGAAAAGGGAACACCGGGGAGCTGTTTTTT.

The rearrangement links TRBV15 to TRBJ1-3; D is unresolved. CDR1 and CDR2 (germline): LNHNV, YYDKDF (reference sequence). V shed 3 bases and J shed 2 bases, with 5 bases lying between them. The CDR3 length is 13 residues. CDR3 bases: TGTGCCACCAGCAGTTTAACTGGAAACACCATATATTTT. Residues: CATSSLTGNTIYF.

The sample holds one count of this clone. This rearrangement joins TRBV9 to TRBJ1-2; D perhaps matches TRBD1 (6 bases). CDR1 is SGDLS, CDR2 YYNGEE, per germline. The CDR3 totals 15 residues. V lost 6 bases, J lost 0 bases, and 15 bases lay in between. Here the CDR3 reads CASTPAGAPNYGYTF. CDR3 nucleotide sequence: TGTGCCAGCACCCCGGCGGGGGCTCCTAACTATGGCTACACCTTC.

V usage is TRBV11-3 and J usage is TRBJ1-1; D is ambiguous. This CDR3 is built from 14 residues. The V end lost 0 bases, the J end lost 4 bases, and 9 bases lay between the germline ends. CDR1 and CDR2 (germline): SGHNT, YENEEA. CDR3 in DNA: TGTGCCAGCAGCTTAGAGGGCACGAGCACTGAAGCTTTCTTT. Its translation: CASSLEGTSTEAFF.

This chain uses TRBV4-1 with TRBJ2-5; 11 bases match TRBD2. This CDR3 comprises 15 residues. Losses at the gene ends were 0 bases for V and 5 bases for J; bases not matched to a gene: 2. The germline gives CDR1 MGHRA, CDR2 YSYEKL. CDR3 protein: CASSQDGTSGETQYF. CDR3 nucleotide sequence: TGCGCCAGCAGCCAAGACGGGACTAGCGGCGAGACCCAGTACTTC.

The V call is TRBV5-1, the J call TRBJ1-1, with D perhaps matching TRBD1 (6 bases). Between the trimmed V and J ends, which lost 2 bases and 5 bases, there was a span of 10 bases. The CDR3 runs 13 residues. The germline CDR1 and CDR2 sequences are SGHRS and YFSETQ. The CDR3 spells CASSFPGETEAFF. The CDR3, as DNA: TGCGCCAGCAGCTTTCCAGGGGAAACTGAAGCTTTCTTT.

The chain recombines TRBV27 with TRBJ2-3; no definite D call. The CDR3 runs to 14 residues. CDR1 and CDR2 from the germline V gene are MNHEY and SMNVEV (reference sequence). With 3 bases removed from V and 0 bases from J, the gap between germline ends came to 7 bases. The CDR3 DNA reads as TGTGCCAGCAGTTTTTATTCTAGCACAGATACGCAGTATTTT. Amino acid sequence: CASSFYSSTDTQYF.

The V call is TRBV18, the J call TRBJ1-1, with no clear D. The CDR3 is made up of 14 amino acids. Trimming pared 4 bases from V and 1 base from J, leaving 10 bases between. The germline V gene encodes CDR1 KGHSH and CDR2 LQKENI. In DNA, the CDR3 is TGTGCCAGCTCACTTTTGTCAGGGAACACTGAAGCTTTCTTT. Amino acids: CASSLLSGNTEAFF.

In nucleotides, the CDR3 is TGTGCCAGCAGCCCACTGACTATACCCGATACGCAGTATTTT. The encoded protein is CASSPLTIPDTQYF. The V call is TRBV5-8, the J call TRBJ2-3; perhaps TRBD2 as D (5 bases). The CDR3 has 14 residues. Germline loops: CDR1 SGHTS, CDR2 YDEGEE. V lost 4 bases, J lost 6 bases, and 15 bases lay in between. Drawing the rest from reference TRBV5-8 and TRBJ2-3, the complete variable domain is EAGVTQSPTHLIKTRGQQATLRCSPISGHTSVYWYQQALGLGLQFLLWYDEGEERNRGNFPPRFSGRQFPNYSSELNVNALELEDSALYLCASSPLTIPDTQYFGPGTRLTVL.

The rearrangement uses TRBV18 and TRBJ1-6; TRBD1 agrees at 8 bases. V was clipped by 6 bases and J by 11 bases; unmatched bases: 15. The V gene's germline CDR1 is KGHSH and CDR2 LQKENI. This CDR3 is built from 16 residues. CDR3 loop: CASSPIDAGGMTPLHF. Written as DNA, the CDR3 is TGTGCCAGCTCTCCGATCGATGCAGGGGGCATGACACCCCTCCACTTT.

This sequence joins TRBV5-1 and TRBJ1-2, with TRBD1 matching over 7 bases. Germline lookup yields CDR1 SGHRS and CDR2 YFSETQ. The CDR3 is 15 residues long. Trimming at V came to 2 bases and at J to 7 bases, leaving 11 bases not matched to a gene. The CDR3 is CASSFRQGDLGGYTF. The CDR3 bases are TGCGCCAGCAGCTTCCGACAGGGAGATTTAGGTGGCTACACCTTC.

The rearrangement uses TRBV2 and TRBJ1-2, with D possibly matching TRBD1 (5 bases). The CDR3 covers 12 residues. Germline V lookup: CDR1 SNHLY, CDR2 FYNNEI. V was cut by 6 bases and J by 2 bases, with 7 bases left in between. The CDR3 DNA follows: TGTGCCAGCAGACAGGTGAACTATGGCTACACCTTC. Translated, it gives CASRQVNYGYTF.

The V and J genes are TRBV9 and TRBJ1-2; unclear D gene. V was shortened by 0 bases and J by 1 base, with 13 bases between the two germline ends. This CDR3 has 16 amino acids. From germline, CDR1 is SGDLS and CDR2 YYNGEE. The CDR3 DNA follows: TGTGCCAGCAGCGTAGGAGGAGGGTACCTTAACTATGGCTACACCTTC. This translates into CASSVGGGYLNYGYTF.